The 7 T cell receptor beta chains given below trace back to one sample, sequenced in a study of blood T cell repertoires in COVID-19. Produced via immunoSEQ multiplex PCR; TCRdb's table is partial and in-frame only. The sample contains a few hundred thousand clones, roughly nine tenths of which appear only once. Material: peripheral blood. These receptor sequences come from a woman in her forties who had recovered from COVID-19.

This sequence joins TRBV15 and TRBJ1-2; 9 nucleotides agree with TRBD1. J gave up 5 bases and V 5 bases, and 6 bases lay outside the gene matches. Per germline, CDR1 LNHNV and CDR2 YYDKDF (reference sequence). The CDR3 totals 14 residues. This chain's CDR3 is CATSVRDREYGYTF. The CDR3 bases are TGTGCCACCAGCGTCCGGGACAGGGAGTATGGCTACACCTTC. Full variable domain (outside the CDR3, taken from reference TRBV15 and TRBJ1-2): DAMVIQNPRYQVTQFGKPVTLSCSQTLNHNVMYWYQQKSSQAPKLLFHYYDKDFNNEADTPDNFQSRRPNTSFCFLDIRSPGLGDTAMYLCATSVRDREYGYTFGSGTRLTVV.

This clone was recorded at least ten times. The CDR3 protein is CASSGQYTEAFF. CDR3 in DNA: TGTGCCAGTAGTGGGCAGTACACTGAAGCTTTCTTT. The chain joins TRBV19 to TRBJ1-1; D unresolved. This CDR3 has 12 amino acids. V was cut by 5 bases and J by 3 bases, with 7 bases left in between. Germline CDR1 is LNHDA and CDR2 is SQIVND (reference sequence).

The chain recombines TRBV6-5 with TRBJ2-7; D unclear. This CDR3 has 11 amino acids. V was shortened by 4 bases and J by 6 bases, with 7 bases between the two germline ends. CDR1 MNHEY and CDR2 SVGAGI come from the germline V gene. CDR3 loop: CASSSGGEQYV. In DNA, the CDR3 is TGTGCCAGCAGTTCCGGCGGCGAGCAGTACGTC.

V is TRBV3-1 (or the pseudogene TRBV3-2) and J is TRBJ2-1, with TRBD2 matching 11 bases. The V gene end was trimmed by 1 base and the J gene end by 10 bases; junction bases not matched to a gene: 6. This CDR3 is built from 15 residues. From germline, CDR1 is LGHDT and CDR2 YNNKEL (reference sequence). The CDR3 DNA reads TGTGCCAGCAGCCAAGTGAGTAGCGGGAGGGTCGAGCAGTTCTTC. Translation: CASSQVSSGRVEQFF.

V usage is TRBV27 and J usage is TRBJ1-2; perhaps TRBD1 as D (5 bases). CDR3 length: 13 amino acids. Trimming pared 6 bases from V and 6 bases from J, leaving 14 bases between. The V gene's germline CDR1 is MNHEY and CDR2 SMNVEV (reference sequence). The CDR3 protein is CASSNGGYDGYTF. DNA of the CDR3: TGTGCCAGCAGCAATGGGGGGTACGATGGCTACACCTTC.

This rearrangement joins TRBV19 to TRBJ1-2; perhaps TRBD1 as D (6 bases). Germline-derived CDR1 and CDR2 are LNHDA and SQIVND (reference sequence). The V end lost 7 bases, the J end lost 3 bases, and 12 bases lay between the germline ends. The CDR3 has 13 residues. The CDR3 nucleotides are TGTGCCAGTAATGGCAGGGGTGACTATGGCTACACCTTC. The encoded protein is CASNGRGDYGYTF.

About this clone itself: This same CDR3 is encoded by further DNA sequences in the sample. CDR3 region: CASSTGTGGSPLHF. DNA of the CDR3: TGTGCCAGCAGCACAGGGACAGGGGGTTCACCCCTCCACTTT. The rearrangement uses TRBV5-4 and TRBJ1-6; 11 nucleotides match TRBD1. Trimming cost V 4 bases and J 9 bases; bases outside gene matches: 3. The CDR3 is 14 residues long. CDR1 SGHNT and CDR2 YYREEE come from the germline V gene (reference sequence).